Below are 23 T cell receptor beta chains sequenced from a single sample in a study of blood T cell repertoires in COVID-19. TCRdb keeps only in-frame clones here, not all; method: immunoSEQ multiplex PCR. The sample holds about 76,000 clones, approximately 80% seen once. What was sequenced was peripheral blood. The receptors shown here come from a woman aged 55 to 70 with acute or convalescent COVID-19.

The rearrangement uses TRBV5-1 and TRBJ2-1, with 10 bases fitting TRBD2. The germline V gene has CDR1 SGHRS and CDR2 YFSETQ. The V segment lost 1 base and the J segment 2 bases; nucleotides outside the gene matches: 3. The CDR3 has 16 residues. The CDR3 DNA reads as TGCGCCAGCAGCTTGTTAGCGGGGGGAACCTACAATGAGCAGTTCTTC. It yields the protein CASSLLAGGTYNEQFF. Together with reference TRBV5-1 and TRBJ2-1, the CDR3 gives the full variable domain: KAGVTQTPRYLIKTRGQQVTLSCSPISGHRSVSWYQQTPGQGLQFLFEYFSETQRNKGNFPGRFSGRQFSNSRSEMNVSTLELGDSALYLCASSLLAGGTYNEQFFGPGTRLTVL.

This sequence joins TRBV29-1 and TRBJ2-2, with 11 bases aligning to TRBD2. From germline, CDR1 is SQVTM and CDR2 ANQGSEA. The CDR3 runs 15 residues. With V trimmed by 7 bases and J by 0 bases, 4 bases remained unmatched. DNA of the CDR3: TGCAGCGCCGGACTAGCGGGCGCGAACACCGGGGAGCTGTTTTTT. Its protein product is CSAGLAGANTGELFF.

J is TRBJ1-1 and V is TRBV6-5; a possible D gene is TRBD1 (5 bases). Trimming stripped 8 bases from V and 1 base from J, with 14 bases between. CDR3 length: 14 residues. Germline CDR1 MNHEY, CDR2 SVGAGI. The CDR3 coding sequence is TGTGCCAGCCTACAAGGGGTCCGGAACACTGAAGCTTTCTTT. It yields the protein CASLQGVRNTEAFF.

The genes are TRBV5-1 and TRBJ2-3; 8 bases map to TRBD1. The V segment lost 2 bases and the J segment 2 bases; nucleotides outside the gene matches: 7. The CDR3 is made up of 16 amino acids. Germline-derived CDR1 and CDR2 are SGHRS and YFSETQ. CDR3 residues: CASSFVQGGYTDTQYF. The CDR3 DNA reads TGCGCCAGCAGCTTCGTACAGGGGGGCTACACAGATACGCAGTATTTT.

The genes are TRBV6-2 or TRBV6-3 and TRBJ1-6; TRBD1 might be the D (5 bases). The V end lost 0 bases, the J end lost 10 bases, and 16 bases lay between the germline ends. Germline CDR1 and CDR2: MNHEY and SVGEGT. This CDR3 is 16 amino acids long. CDR3 coding DNA: TGTGCCAGCAGTTACTCCGGCAGGGCGTTCGGATCACCCCTCCACTTT. Translating it yields CASSYSGRAFGSPLHF.

This clone came up a few times. The V and J genes are TRBV4-1 and TRBJ2-4; D uncertain. V was shortened by 11 bases and J by 2 bases, with 10 bases between the two germline ends. CDR3 length: 12 amino acids. The V gene's germline CDR1 is MGHRA and CDR2 YSYEKL. CDR3 region: CAATGSKNIQYF. The CDR3 region has the DNA TGCGCCGCAACCGGGTCCAAAAACATTCAGTACTTC.

The chain links TRBV5-1 to TRBJ1-1; 9 bases align to TRBD1. The CDR3 sequence is 14 residues long. From germline, CDR1 is SGHRS and CDR2 YFSETQ. V lost 4 bases, J lost 4 bases, and 5 bases stayed unmatched. This CDR3 is CASSPMTGGTEAFF. CDR3 DNA: TGCGCCAGCAGCCCGATGACAGGGGGCACTGAAGCTTTCTTT. The variable domain in full, completed from reference TRBV5-1 and TRBJ1-1, reads KAGVTQTPRYLIKTRGQQVTLSCSPISGHRSVSWYQQTPGQGLQFLFEYFSETQRNKGNFPGRFSGRQFSNSRSEMNVSTLELGDSALYLCASSPMTGGTEAFFGQGTRLTVV.

This clone was seen a single time. The CDR3 reads CASAIGTGNQPQHF. The CDR3 DNA follows: TGTGCCAGCGCAATAGGGACAGGCAATCAGCCCCAGCATTTT. The chain combines TRBV18 with TRBJ1-5, with 7 positions matching TRBD1. The CDR3 contains 14 residues. In germline, CDR1 is KGHSH, CDR2 LQKENI. Trimming cost V 8 bases and J 2 bases; bases outside gene matches: 6.

This chain joins TRBV12-3 or TRBV12-4 and TRBJ1-6, with D uncertain. V was clipped by 6 bases and J by 7 bases, with 10 bases between them. This CDR3 has 13 amino acids. The CDR3 sequence is CASRFLPNSPLHF. The DNA for the CDR3 is TGTGCCAGCAGATTCCTACCGAATTCACCCCTCCACTTT.

The genes are TRBV5-1 and TRBJ1-2; TRBD1 agrees at 8 bases. The CDR3 is 16 amino acids. V shed 0 bases, J shed 8 bases, and the junction held 12 bases outside the gene matches. Germline CDR1 and CDR2: SGHRS and YFSETQ. Written as DNA, the CDR3 is TGCGCCAGCAGCTTGGGGGCGAAGGACAGGGCCGGGGGCTACACCTTC. It is translated as CASSLGAKDRAGGYTF.

The CDR3, as DNA: TGTGCCAGCAGTGCCGCGGACAGGGGGCACGGGGCCAACGTCCTGACTTTC. This encodes CASSAADRGHGANVLTF. The V and J genes are TRBV6-1 and TRBJ2-6; TRBD1 matches 11 bases. This CDR3 region has 17 residues. Germline trimming cut 4 bases from V and 4 bases from J; bases unmatched to any gene: 6. Germline CDR1 MNHNS, CDR2 SASEGT.

The rearrangement joins TRBV7-3 to TRBJ1-1; 7 bases line up with TRBD1. This CDR3 has 15 residues. Germline-derived CDR1 and CDR2 are SGHTA and FQGTGA. The J segment lost 1 base and the V segment lost 5 bases, leaving 7 bases of the junction unmatched. The CDR3 loop is CASSPNPGGNTEAFF. The DNA for the CDR3 is TGTGCCAGCAGCCCGAACCCAGGGGGGAACACTGAAGCTTTCTTT.

V is TRBV18 and J is TRBJ2-7, with no clear D. Germline V gene sequence: CDR1 KGHSH, CDR2 LQKENI. V dropped 3 bases and J dropped 3 bases, with 6 bases sitting between them. The length of the CDR3 is 12 residues. The CDR3 reads CASSPRGYEQYV. The CDR3 coding sequence is TGTGCCAGCTCACCCCGCGGCTACGAGCAGTACGTC.

There are a few counts of this clone. The V gene is TRBV19, the J gene TRBJ1-5; 7 bases align to TRBD1. The V gene's germline CDR1 is LNHDA and CDR2 SQIVND (reference sequence). The CDR3 loop spans 16 amino acids. The V segment lost 5 bases and the J segment 6 bases; nucleotides outside the gene matches: 13. CDR3 in DNA: TGTGCCAGTAGTCCCAACCCGAGGGGGCCCAGTCAGCCCCAGCATTTT. This sequence encodes CASSPNPRGPSQPQHF.

The genes are TRBV6-5 and TRBJ1-6; D is undetermined. From germline, CDR1 is MNHEY and CDR2 SVGAGI. Deletions cut 8 bases from V and 7 bases from J, with 12 bases between. There are 13 residues in the CDR3. CDR3: CASVATRNSPLHF. For the CDR3, the DNA is TGTGCCAGCGTCGCCACCAGAAATTCACCCCTCCACTTT.

To note about this clone: The DNA is omitted, as the CDR3 cannot be located on it reliably, and the CDR3 follows TCRdb's listing. The chain carries TRBV6-2 or TRBV6-3 and TRBJ2-3; TRBD1, the D gene given by the table, was not confirmed from the DNA. Germline CDR1 MNHEY, CDR2 SVGEGT. The CDR3 has 15 residues if both end residues are counted. The CDR3 is CASSFLAGSTDTQYF.

V and J are TRBV7-9 and TRBJ1-1, with 9 positions matching TRBD1. Germline CDR1 is SEHNR and CDR2 is FQNEAQ (reference sequence). The V and J ends lost 5 bases and 4 bases, in that order; junction bases with no gene match: 5. The CDR3 totals 14 residues. DNA for the CDR3: TGTGCCAGCAGCCCAATGGGACAGGGCACTGAAGCTTTCTTT. Encoded protein: CASSPMGQGTEAFF. The full variable domain, rest sourced from reference TRBV7-9 and TRBJ1-1, is DTGVSQNPRHKITKRGQNVTFRCDPISEHNRLYWYRQTLGQGPEFLTYFQNEAQLEKSRLLSDRFSAERPKGSFSTLEIQRTEQGDSAMYLCASSPMGQGTEAFFGQGTRLTVV.

A few counts support this clone. The rearrangement links TRBV24-1 to TRBJ1-1; 7 bases match TRBD1. The CDR3 totals 16 residues. The germline V gene has CDR1 KGHDR and CDR2 SFDVKD. The V gene end was trimmed by 3 bases and the J gene end by 1 base; junction bases not matched to a gene: 7. CDR3 nucleotides: TGTGCCACCAGTGATGGCACAGGGGCTGGGAACACTGAAGCTTTCTTT. Its translation is CATSDGTGAGNTEAFF.

The V call is TRBV21-1, the J call TRBJ1-1; the D call in the table, TRBD1, was not verified against the DNA. TRBV21-1 is labeled a pseudogene. This CDR3 is built from 15 residues. This CDR3 is CASSKVNRGNTEAFF. Written as DNA, the CDR3 is TGTGCCAGCAGCAAAGTGAACAGGGGGAACACTGAAGCTTTCTTT.

This chain connects TRBV18 to TRBJ2-1, with 10 bases identical to TRBD1. Germline-derived CDR1 and CDR2 are KGHSH and LQKENI. J lost 1 base, V lost 4 bases, and 4 bases had no gene match. The CDR3 is made up of 16 amino acids. The chain's CDR3 is CASSLRGQGSYNEQFF. The CDR3 DNA reads TGTGCCAGCTCACTACGGGGACAGGGGTCCTACAATGAGCAGTTCTTC.

CDR3 loop: CASSPPGRGEQYF. In nucleotides, the CDR3 is TGTGCCAGCTCACCACCAGGACGGGGCGAGCAGTACTTC. The rearrangement links TRBV18 to TRBJ2-7; weak D call: TRBD2 (5 bases). The CDR3 has 13 residues. Trimming stripped 0 bases from V and 6 bases from J, with 9 bases between. Germline CDR1 and CDR2: KGHSH and LQKENI.

The chain couples TRBV7-2 to TRBJ1-5; unclear D gene. The V end lost 0 bases, the J end lost 4 bases, and 7 bases lay between the germline ends. The CDR3 totals 14 residues. Germline V gives CDR1 SGHTA, CDR2 FQGNSA. The CDR3 reads CASSLAGLNQPQHF. CDR3 in DNA: TGTGCCAGCAGCTTAGCCGGTCTAAATCAGCCCCAGCATTTT.

The V gene is TRBV5-6, the J gene TRBJ1-6; 9 bases are shared with TRBD1. Trimming took 4 bases from V and 7 from J; bases not matched to a gene: 6. The CDR3 sequence is 15 residues long. Germline V gives CDR1 SGHDT, CDR2 YYEEEE. Written as DNA, the CDR3 is TGTGCCAGCAGCCTAACGGACAGGGGAAATTCACCCCTCCACTTT. Translating gives CASSLTDRGNSPLHF.